This T cell receptor beta chain was captured by sequencing in a study of CD8+ T cells in alopecia areata. Study-wide results and limits: Clonality was higher in lesional than normal scalp, especially in alopecia totalis/universalis.

cDNA prepared by RNA extraction and subsequent reverse transcription served as the template for sequencing. Sequencing used immunoSEQ multiplex PCR; TCRdb keeps in-frame clones, though not all of them. The sample includes about 170,000 clones, roughly 60% of them seen just once. The CDR3 contains 16 residues. Trimming shortened V by 3 bases and J by 2 bases, and 14 bases separated the two germline ends. Germline V gene sequence: CDR1 GTSNPN, CDR2 SVGIG (reference sequence). This clone was counted between two and nine times. As yet, its antigen is unknown. Regarding treatment: oral pan-JAK inhibitor, 5-10 mg twice daily. Alopecia areata patients provided lesional scalp punch biopsies and peripheral blood.

This receptor was obtained from a human donor with alopecia areata. Sequences were derived from CD4+ T cells sorted from blood, sampled at roughly week 55, from a patient treated with tofacitinib. The chain has TRBV30 and TRBJ2-6; a weak D match, TRBD1 (5 bases). The DNA of the CDR3 is TGTGCCTGGAGCAGTAGGGCAGGGACTGGGGCCAACGTCCTGACTTTC. Amino acids: CAWSSRAGTGANVLTF.